This T cell receptor beta chain originates from a study of T-cell reconstitution after alpha-beta-depleted transplantation in children (dated by TCRdb to 2016 to 2018). About the study as a whole: Using TCR repertoire profiling, the study quantitatively followed how T-cell immune reconstitution unfolded in children after TCRalphabeta/CD19-depleted allogeneic hematopoietic cell transplantation.

Overall study outcomes, separate from this receptor: Over subsequent months, a decline in hyperexpanded clone frequencies was noted, and after one year, T-cell counts and TCRbeta diversity were mostly ascribed to newly produced T cells. In some patients, the high TCRbeta diversity seen at day 60 was put down to recipient T cells and intrathymic progenitors that had survived conditioning. The apparently early recovery of alphabetaT-cell counts about two months after transplant reportedly depended on only several hundred rapidly expanded clones that came from non-depleted graft cells.

This clonotype was seen at least ten times. Its antigen remains undetermined. Qualities for individual bases were not recorded, and no much larger clone is one base off. The sample's treatment or condition label, decoded: allogeneic hematopoietic cell transplantation with graft depleted of TCRalphabeta T cells and CD19 B cells. The children who served as transplant recipients had been given grafts of TCRalphabeta/CD19-depleted allogeneic hematopoietic cells. Library generation was performed with PCR. Sequenced using an Illumina HiSeq 2500. TCR libraries were prepared with molecular barcoding, using unique molecular identifiers to normalize TCRbeta repertoire quantification. In-frame beta chains were kept once TCRdb had trimmed the public reads at Q25 with fastp and called clones with MiXCR. Each entry is one CDR3 protein sequence, shown with its most common DNA and genes. The sample includes approximately 200,000 distinct CDR3 sequences, with around 5.9% observed a single time. Under 6% of the sample belongs to the ten largest clones.

The clonotype was recovered from a girl under two years old with combined immunodeficiency, due to receive a stem cell transplant. Sequenced material: PBMCs, taken before TCRalphabeta/CD19-depleted stem cell transplant.

The CDR3 here reads CASSTPGGLYEQYF. The bases are TGTGCCAGCAGTACCCCAGGGGGACTCTACGAGCAGTACTTC. The V gene is TRBV6-5 and the J gene is TRBJ2-7; TRBD1 is perhaps the D gene, given 7 matching bases. There are 14 amino acids in the CDR3, from cysteine to phenylalanine inclusive. Left in the record is the CDR3 DNA by itself, 42 bases read in frame from the first base. A distance of 14 bases separates the germline ends of V and J, which lose 5 bases and 3 bases respectively. CDR1 MNHEY and CDR2 SVGAGI are derived from the germline V gene.